This TCR beta chain derives from a study of cytomegalovirus exposure and HLA in healthy donors. Study-wide results and caveats: For cytomegalovirus status, the classifier reportedly gave diagnoses with high specificity and sensitivity. Rates of TCR association differed by HLA locus in a later analysis, with DRB1 highest and HLA-C lowest.

The PCR used 60 Vbeta and 13 Jbeta primers. Study processing details: A follow-up analysis tallied about 80 million unique TCR beta chains, approximately 10 million shared. Data came from immunoSEQ multiplex PCR; TCRdb stores just in-frame clones and leaves some out. V, J and clone size reflect that table, while D and trimming were determined from the DNA. The repertoire consists of around 100,000 clones, with approximately 84% occurring once and the leading ten covering 2% to 2.5%. CDR1 is GTSNPN and CDR2 is SVGIG in the germline V gene (reference sequence). This CDR3 is built from 16 residues. The trim removed 6 bases at V and 3 bases at J, leaving 13 bases unmatched. This clone was counted a single time. Its target is not known.

This rearrangement joins TRBV30 to TRBJ2-3, with 9 bases lining up with TRBD2. This clonotype was obtained from a man younger than 35 in good health and CMV-seronegative. The specimen sequenced was PBMCs. CDR3 region: CACFSGSSWMTDTQYF. The CDR3 DNA sequence: TGTGCCTGCTTTAGCGGGAGTAGTTGGATGACAGATACGCAGTATTTT.